This T cell receptor (beta chain) was recovered during a study of T cells in Graves' hyperthyroidism and ophthalmopathy. Trimming took off 4 bases at V and 4 bases at J, with 17 bases between the two ends. This CDR3 region has 16 residues. Germline CDR1 reads SGHDT; CDR2 reads YYEEEE. Regions amplified from RNA transcripts were the TCR beta CDR3 regions. The HTBI primer set served for first-round RT-PCR of the TCR CDR3. One entry per CDR3 protein results from TCRdb running MiXCR on the multiplex PCR reads. The sample includes 700,000 or so distinct CDR3 sequences, about 14% of them seen just once. Overall study results and limits: Expanded thyroid clonotypes (above 0.001) were mostly also found in blood.

Patients having uncontrolled infection, another autoimmune disease, pregnancy or lactation were not included. The source of the PBMCs was approximately 9.5 ml of fresh peripheral blood. This clonotype was detected many times. Its antigen is not known. The chain recombines TRBV5-6 with TRBJ2-2; D is possibly TRBD1 or TRBD2 (6 bases each). The sequenced sample was blood. The origin of this receptor is a woman between 50 and 59 years old with Graves' ophthalmopathy. The CDR3 DNA is TGTGCCAGCAGCGTACACAGGGCTAGCGTCACCGGGGAGCTGTTTTTT. Protein product: CASSVHRASVTGELFF.